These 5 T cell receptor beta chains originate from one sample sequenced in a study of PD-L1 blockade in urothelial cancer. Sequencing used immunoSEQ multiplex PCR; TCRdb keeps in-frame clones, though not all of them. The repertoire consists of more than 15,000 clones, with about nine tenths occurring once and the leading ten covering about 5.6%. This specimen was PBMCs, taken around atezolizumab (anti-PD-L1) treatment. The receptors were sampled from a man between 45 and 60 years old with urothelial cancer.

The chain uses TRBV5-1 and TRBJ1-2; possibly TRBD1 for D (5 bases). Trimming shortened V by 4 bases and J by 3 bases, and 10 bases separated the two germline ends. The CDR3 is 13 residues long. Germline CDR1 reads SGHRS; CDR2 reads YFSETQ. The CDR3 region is CASSHDRDYGYTF. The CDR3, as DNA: TGCGCCAGCAGCCACGACAGAGACTATGGCTACACCTTC.

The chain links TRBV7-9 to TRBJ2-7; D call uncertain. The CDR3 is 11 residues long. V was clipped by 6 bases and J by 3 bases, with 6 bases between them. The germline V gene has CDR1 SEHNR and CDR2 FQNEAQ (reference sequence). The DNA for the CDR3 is TGTGCCAGCAGTCACAGCTACGAGCAGTACTTC. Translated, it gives CASSHSYEQYF.

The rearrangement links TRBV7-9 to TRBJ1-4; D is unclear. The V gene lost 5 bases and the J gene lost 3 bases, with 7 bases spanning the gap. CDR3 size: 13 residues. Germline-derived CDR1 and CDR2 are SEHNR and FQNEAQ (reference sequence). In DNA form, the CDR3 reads TGTGCCAGCAGCCCCCGGTCTAATGAAAAACTGTTTTTT. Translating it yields CASSPRSNEKLFF.

The CDR3: CATSRVAGGSNEQYF. CDR3 DNA: TGTGCCACCAGCAGAGTAGCGGGAGGATCCAACGAGCAGTACTTC. The chain employs TRBV15 and TRBJ2-7; 10 bases fit TRBD2. The trim removed 1 base at V and 5 bases at J, leaving 5 bases unmatched. CDR1 is LNHNV, CDR2 YYDKDF, per germline (reference sequence). This CDR3 is 15 amino acids long.

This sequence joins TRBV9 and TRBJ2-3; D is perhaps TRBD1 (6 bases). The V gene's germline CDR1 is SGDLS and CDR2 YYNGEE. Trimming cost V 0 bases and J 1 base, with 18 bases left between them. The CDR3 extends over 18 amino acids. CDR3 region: CASSVEVLGGKGTDTQYF. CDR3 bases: TGTGCCAGCAGCGTAGAGGTGTTAGGGGGAAAGGGCACAGATACGCAGTATTTT.